The subject of this entry is one T cell receptor (beta chain). Its target antigen remains unknown. No much larger clonotype is one base removed from it; base qualities were not supplied. The intended sense of this specimen's treatment or condition label: approximately nine-day PBMC culture with coronavirus spike peptide pools or control peptides (ViraFEST assay). The ViraFEST assay, used in the study, expanded antigen-specific T cells with peptide pools and then identified the expanded clonotypes through TCR sequencing. The convalescent patients' positive SARS-CoV-2 PCR tests fell between March and December 2020, which was before the Alpha, Beta and Delta variants emerged in the United States. PBMCs were cultured at about 2 million per well in IMDM supplemented with 5% human AB serum and 10 IU/ml IL-2, with around 10 ug/ml peptide pools added. On days 3 and 7, half of the culture medium was replaced with fresh IL-2-containing medium. After around 11 days of culture, CD4+ T cells were isolated by negative selection with the EasySep CD4+ T cell isolation kit. PBMCs were separated from whole blood using Ficoll-Paque Plus gradient centrifugation and then either used fresh or cryopreserved at -140C. Each culture condition was generally run in triplicate wells.

This sample is part of a study of vaccination and CD4 T cells after COVID-19 (dated by TCRdb to the early 2020s). For the study in its entirety: Convalescent patients had a positive SARS-CoV-2 result on nasal swab PCR, and of these patients, under ten had mild disease and one had severe disease. The convalescent cohort included six males and four females, with two Hispanic individuals, seven Caucasians, two Asians and one multiracial person. Participants received two doses of either the Pfizer-BioNTech BNT162b2 vaccine (n=8) or the Moderna mRNA-1273 vaccine (n=2). Post-COVID blood samples were collected from convalescent patients a median of approximately 93 days after diagnosis, with a range of roughly 30 to 170 days. Post-vaccine blood samples were obtained a median of approximately 74 days after the second vaccine dose, with a range of roughly 13 to 250 days. For stimulating the cultures, overlapping spike peptide pools were used, derived from SARS-CoV-2 as well as from the common cold coronaviruses HCoV-NL63, HCoV-OC43 and HCoV-229E. In control cultures, a CEFX viral epitope pool was used as positive control, an HIV-1 Nef peptide pool was used as negative control, or no peptide was added. The spike-specific CD4+ TCR repertoire was compared before and after mRNA vaccination in fewer than eleven COVID-19 convalescent patients and a few infection-naive healthy vaccine recipients.

Library construction relied on PCR. DNA from cultured CD4+ T cells was subjected to TCR sequencing with the Oncomine TCR Beta short-read assay at the Johns Hopkins FTIC core. The QIAamp micro DNA kit was used to extract genomic DNA from the cultured CD4+ T cells. Oncomine TCR Beta libraries made from cultured CD4+ T cells were pooled using unique dual indexes and sequenced on an Illumina iSeq 100. From the authors' description of their analysis: Non-productive sequences were removed, and CDR3s that did not start with C, did not end with F or W, or were shorter than 7 amino acids were discarded. The MANAFEST web application was used to identify antigen-specific clonotypes by comparing peptide-stimulated wells against reference wells and other culture wells. Positive clones required FDR below 0.05, an odds ratio above 5, and productive frequency above 0.1% in at least two of three replicate wells. Cross-reactive clonotypes were defined as significantly expanded in both SARS-CoV-2 spike wells and at least one common cold coronavirus spike condition. CDR3 homology was assessed with Levenshtein distances (stringdist) and unrooted phylogenetic trees (ape) in R version 3.6.1. The public reads were run again by TCRdb, first through fastp at Q25 and then through MiXCR, and only productive beta chains were kept. For every CDR3 protein sequence, its rows merge into one entry that carries the most common genes and DNA. TCRdb, rather than the study authors, made the V and J calls. This sample has over 9,000 distinct CDR3 sequences in its table, and 58% of those were observed once. Around 22% of the sample belongs to the ten largest clones.

The germline V gene sets CDR1 to SNHLY and CDR2 to FYNNEI. For this chain, trimming is 6 bases at the V end and 0 bases at the J end, and the number of junction bases without a gene match is 7. Inclusive of the bounding cysteine and phenylalanine, the CDR3 is 15 residues long. The sequence is cut down to CDR3 DNA, 45 bases in frame from base 1. Overall results and qualifications from the work: In convalescent patients, nearly all vaccine-specific clones (304 of 307) were found to be mono-reactive for SARS-CoV-2 spike rather than cross-reactive with common cold coronaviruses. Among the post-vaccine SARS-CoV-2-reactive clones in convalescent patients, a median about 89% showed up only after vaccination, which suggests vaccine-specific priming. The study included relatively few convalescent patients and did not analyze early timepoints after natural infection. The median number of SARS-CoV-2-reactive clonotypes rose from about 23 after infection to 38 after vaccination, but the change was not significant.

Sequenced sample: CD4+ T cells from blood, cultured in vitro. The TCR comes from a human donor who had recovered from COVID-19. The chain is made from TRBV2 and TRBJ2-7, with TRBD2 matching 8 junction bases. The nucleotide sequence reads as follows: TGTGCCAGCAGCGTCACCGGGACTAGCTCCTACGAGCAGTACTTC. This encodes CASSVTGTSSYEQYF.